The next 15 T cell receptor beta chains were all read from a single sample in a study of blood T cell repertoires in COVID-19. Some clones are missing from TCRdb's copy, which holds only in-frame ones; the method was immunoSEQ multiplex PCR. The repertoire holds just over 300,000 clones, 89% seen once, with approximately 9.4% in the top ten. The sample comprised PBMCs or T cells enriched from blood (not recorded which). Receptors were obtained from a woman in her 40s who had recovered from COVID-19.

The rearrangement uses TRBV4-1 and TRBJ2-5, with D possibly matching TRBD1 (6 bases). Germline-derived CDR1 and CDR2 are MGHRA and YSYEKL. The CDR3 sequence is 16 residues long. V lost 4 bases, J lost 2 bases, and 17 bases lay in between. This chain's CDR3 is CASSLLWDIEQETQYF. CDR3 nucleotide sequence: TGCGCCAGCAGCCTACTTTGGGACATAGAACAAGAGACCCAGTACTTC.

The chain is built from TRBV11-2 and TRBJ2-7; 10 bases map to TRBD1. After removal of 1 base from V and 5 bases from J, the junction contained 5 bases not matched to a gene. This CDR3 comprises 15 residues. CDR1 and CDR2 from the germline V gene are SGHAT and FQNNGV. The CDR3 spells CASSLARDRGDEQYF. The CDR3 nucleotides read TGTGCCAGCAGCTTAGCGAGGGACAGGGGTGACGAGCAGTACTTC.

This sequence joins TRBV7-2 and TRBJ2-1, with a tentative D call TRBD1 (6 bases). CDR1 and CDR2 from the germline V gene are SGHTA and FQGNSA. The CDR3 covers 12 residues. Trimming removed 4 bases from V and 9 bases from J, with 10 bases in between. The CDR3 nucleotides read TGTGCCAGCAGCTGGGGGCTTGGTGAGCAGTTCTTC. Amino acids: CASSWGLGEQFF. The full variable domain, in which reference TRBV7-2 and TRBJ2-1 provide the parts outside the CDR3, is GAGVSQSPSNKVTEKGKDVELRCDPISGHTALYWYRQSLGQGLEFLIYFQGNSAPDKSGLPSDRFSAERTGGSVSTLTIQRTQQEDSAVYLCASSWGLGEQFFGPGTRLTVL.

The chain recombines TRBV4-3 with TRBJ2-1, with 9 positions matching TRBD2. V lost 0 bases and J lost 4; bases outside the gene matches: 7. Looked up from germline, CDR1 is LGHNA and CDR2 is YSLEER. The CDR3 has 17 amino acids. This CDR3 is CASSQDAGGQKYNEQFF. CDR3 in DNA: TGCGCCAGCAGCCAAGACGCGGGGGGGCAAAAATACAATGAGCAGTTCTTC.

The CDR3 loop reads CASSQEGGQGFQPQHF. In DNA, the CDR3 is TGCGCCAGCAGCCAGGAAGGGGGACAGGGTTTTCAGCCCCAGCATTTT. The genes are TRBV4-1 and TRBJ1-5; TRBD1 aligns across 9 bases. The germline CDR1 and CDR2 sequences are MGHRA and YSYEKL. J gave up 6 bases and V 3 bases, and 9 bases lay outside the gene matches. The CDR3 sequence is 16 residues long.

The chain employs TRBV9 and TRBJ2-2; TRBD1 matches at 7 bases. There are 15 residues in the CDR3. J gave up 4 bases and V 1 base, and 4 bases lay outside the gene matches. Per the germline V gene, CDR1 is SGDLS and CDR2 is YYNGEE. The DNA for the CDR3 is TGTGCCAGCAGCGTACAACAGGGGTTCACCGGGGAGCTGTTTTTT. Translating it yields CASSVQQGFTGELFF.

V gene TRBV30 combines with J gene TRBJ1-2, with 7 bases that match TRBD1. The trim removed 3 bases at V and 2 bases at J, leaving 6 bases unmatched. Germline loops: CDR1 GTSNPN, CDR2 SVGIG (reference sequence). This CDR3 is built from 14 residues. CDR3 sequence reads: CAWSGQAENYGYTF. The CDR3 DNA reads TGTGCCTGGAGCGGACAGGCCGAAAACTATGGCTACACCTTC.

The chain uses TRBV30 and TRBJ2-2; D not certain. The CDR3 is 14 amino acids. Germline V gene sequence: CDR1 GTSNPN, CDR2 SVGIG (reference sequence). V was clipped by 2 bases and J by 4 bases, with 11 bases between them. The CDR3: CAWSWQRLTGELFF. CDR3 DNA sequence: TGTGCCTGGAGTTGGCAGCGCCTCACCGGGGAGCTGTTTTTT.

The chain combines TRBV7-3 with TRBJ1-1; D remains unclear. The V end lost 2 bases, the J end lost 2 bases, and 9 bases lay between the germline ends. Germline values: CDR1 SGHTA, CDR2 FQGTGA. CDR3 length: 14 residues. CDR3 DNA: TGTGCCAGCAGCTTAGGTGGCACCAACACTGAAGCTTTCTTT. Amino acid sequence: CASSLGGTNTEAFF.

DNA for the CDR3: TGTGCCAGCAGTTTGGGGCCAGACTATGGCTACACCTTC. This gives the protein CASSLGPDYGYTF. V usage is TRBV27 and J usage is TRBJ1-2; the D gene is possibly TRBD1 (5 bases). The V gene lost 3 bases and the J gene lost 3 bases, with 8 bases spanning the gap. This CDR3 is built from 13 residues. Germline V gene sequence: CDR1 MNHEY, CDR2 SMNVEV (reference sequence).

The chain has TRBV29-1 and TRBJ1-1; D might be TRBD1 (5 bases). CDR3 length: 15 amino acids. V gave up 5 bases and J gave up 1 base, with 17 bases separating them. Germline V CDR1 and CDR2: SQVTM, ANQGSEA. CDR3 coding DNA: TGCAGCGTTCTCAGGGTCTCGCGGAGGAACACTGAAGCTTTCTTT. It encodes CSVLRVSRRNTEAFF.

The chain is built from TRBV7-9 and TRBJ2-7; 13 nucleotides agree with TRBD2. Looked up from germline, CDR1 is SEHNR and CDR2 is FQNEAQ (reference sequence). The V segment lost 1 base and the J segment 4 bases; nucleotides outside the gene matches: 4. This CDR3 is 16 amino acids long. CDR3 in DNA: TGTGCCAGCAGCTTAGTACCGGGACTAGCGGGGTACGAGCAGTACTTC. It is translated as CASSLVPGLAGYEQYF.

The chain is built from TRBV6-5 and TRBJ2-1, with TRBD2 as a possible D gene (6 bases). Germline values: CDR1 MNHEY, CDR2 SVGAGI. Trimming took 3 bases from V and 10 from J, leaving 22 bases between them. The CDR3 covers 16 residues. The DNA for the CDR3 is TGTGCCAGCAGTTATAACCGGGACTCGCGGGGCGGGGAGCAGTTCTTC. It codes for CASSYNRDSRGGEQFF.

The count of this clone is one. This chain connects TRBV5-1 to TRBJ2-2; 7 nucleotides match TRBD1. Germline V gives CDR1 SGHRS, CDR2 YFSETQ. The CDR3 covers 13 residues. V was pared by 4 bases and J by 6 bases, with 3 bases of the junction left unmatched. In DNA, the CDR3 is TGCGCCAGCAGCGCACAGGGGCCCGGGGAGCTGTTTTTT. Amino acid sequence: CASSAQGPGELFF.

The V gene is TRBV2, the J gene TRBJ2-1; 12 nucleotides agree with TRBD2. The CDR3 extends over 15 amino acids. Trimming removed 6 bases from V and 4 bases from J; junction bases left unmatched: 4. Per the germline V gene, CDR1 is SNHLY and CDR2 is FYNNEI. This CDR3 reads CASRILAGGYNEQFF. CDR3 sequence (DNA): TGTGCCAGCAGAATACTAGCGGGAGGATACAATGAGCAGTTCTTC.